One and the same sample provided the 27 T cell receptor beta chains below, sequenced in a study of CD8+ T cells in alopecia areata (dated 2018 in TCRdb). Libraries were constructed by the immunoSEQ multiplex PCR assay. RNA was extracted from all samples and reverse transcribed into cDNA, which served as template for TCR sequencing. TCRdb stores this immuneACCESS table with in-frame sequences only. Part of the clones is absent; in the studies checked, under half of the shortfall reflects unresolved V genes, and no reason is known for the rest. The sample profile shows 90,000 to 100,000 clones; more than 35% of them were found once. Jointly, the top ten make up around 1.5% of the sample. The specimen was CD4+ T cells sorted from blood. Receptors were obtained from a human donor with alopecia areata.

The chain links TRBV29-1 to TRBJ2-1, with TRBD1 matching over 8 bases. Trimming cost V 7 bases and J 8 bases; bases outside gene matches: 19. The length of the CDR3 is 16 residues. From germline, CDR1 is SQVTM and CDR2 ANQGSEA. Written as DNA, the CDR3 is TGCAGCGCCGGGATTTCAAGACAGGGGATAGGTGATGAGCAGTTCTTC. It encodes CSAGISRQGIGDEQFF.

The genes are TRBV6-5 and TRBJ1-6, with a weak D call TRBD1 (5 bases). V was shortened by 7 bases and J by 10 bases, with 14 bases between the two germline ends. The CDR3 contains 13 residues. Germline V gene lookup returns CDR1 MNHEY and CDR2 SVGAGI. This CDR3 is CASKKGSLSPLHF. CDR3 nucleotide sequence: TGTGCCAGCAAAAAGGGGAGTTTATCACCCCTCCACTTT.

Only a few counts were recorded for this clone. The chain couples TRBV5-1 to TRBJ2-5, with D perhaps given as TRBD1 or TRBD2 (6 bases each). Germline V gives CDR1 SGHRS, CDR2 YFSETQ. V lost 5 bases, J lost 2 bases, and 19 bases lay in between. CDR3 length: 16 residues. The CDR3 here is CASRAWGGQPQETQYF. For the CDR3, the DNA is TGCGCCAGCAGAGCTTGGGGAGGACAGCCGCAAGAGACCCAGTACTTC. The whole variable domain, filled in from reference TRBV5-1 and TRBJ2-5, reads KAGVTQTPRYLIKTRGQQVTLSCSPISGHRSVSWYQQTPGQGLQFLFEYFSETQRNKGNFPGRFSGRQFSNSRSEMNVSTLELGDSALYLCASRAWGGQPQETQYFGPGTRLLVL.

This chain links TRBV9 with TRBJ2-2, with D hard to call. CDR3 length: 15 residues. V lost 0 bases to trimming and J lost 3 bases, with 9 bases between them. In germline, CDR1 is SGDLS, CDR2 YYNGEE. CDR3 coding DNA: TGTGCCAGCAGCGTAGTAGGTGGAGACACCGGGGAGCTGTTTTTT. This gives the protein CASSVVGGDTGELFF.

J is TRBJ2-5 and V is TRBV27; 7 bases fit TRBD1. CDR1 MNHEY and CDR2 SMNVEV come from the germline V gene (reference sequence). V was pared by 4 bases and J by 2 bases, with 4 bases of the junction left unmatched. The CDR3 has 14 residues. As DNA, the CDR3 is TGTGCCAGCAGTTGGGGGACAGTACAAGAGACCCAGTACTTC. It codes for CASSWGTVQETQYF.

Here the CDR3 reads CASSPPGMAGTDTQYF. The CDR3, as DNA: TGTGCCAGCAGCCCTCCGGGGATGGCAGGCACAGATACGCAGTATTTT. V is TRBV7-2 and J is TRBJ2-3, with D perhaps TRBD2 (5 bases). V lost 5 bases to trimming and J lost 1 base, with 16 bases between them. The CDR3 spans 16 residues. In germline, CDR1 is SGHTA, CDR2 FQGNSA.

This clone occurred a few times. The chain has TRBV9 and TRBJ1-6; D might be TRBD1 (6 bases). Germline V gives CDR1 SGDLS, CDR2 YYNGEE. The CDR3 is 15 residues long. The germline V and J ends were trimmed by 4 bases and 5 bases, with 13 bases remaining between them. In nucleotides, the CDR3 is TGTGCCAGCAGCTCTCAGGGGTTGGATAATTCACCCCTCCACTTT. Translating it yields CASSSQGLDNSPLHF.

This chain links TRBV4-3 with TRBJ2-7, with TRBD1 matching 8 bases. Germline V lookup: CDR1 LGHNA, CDR2 YSLEER. The CDR3 totals 15 residues. With V trimmed by 4 bases and J by 1 base, 6 bases remained unmatched. The CDR3, as DNA: TGCGCCAGCAGCCCAGGGGGCTCTTTGTCCTACGAGCAGTACTTC. Translating gives CASSPGGSLSYEQYF.

This chain uses TRBV28 with TRBJ2-7; D not resolved. The CDR3 has 12 amino acids. The V gene lost 2 bases and the J gene lost 3 bases, with 5 bases spanning the gap. Germline values: CDR1 MDHEN, CDR2 SYDVKM. The CDR3: CASSLVGYEQYF. DNA of the CDR3: TGTGCCAGCAGTTTAGTGGGCTACGAGCAGTACTTC.

J is TRBJ2-3 and V is TRBV19; D could derive from TRBD1 or TRBD2 (5 bases each). CDR3 size: 15 residues. V shed 4 bases and J shed 2 bases, with 13 bases lying between them. CDR1 is LNHDA, CDR2 SQIVND, per germline (reference sequence). CDR3 in amino acids: CASSTGTAVTDTQYF. The CDR3 DNA is TGTGCCAGTAGTACAGGGACGGCCGTCACAGATACGCAGTATTTT.

V is TRBV30 and J is TRBJ2-1, with TRBD1 identical over 8 bases. Trimming took 7 bases from V and 5 from J; bases not matched to a gene: 10. CDR1 GTSNPN and CDR2 SVGIG come from the germline V gene (reference sequence). This CDR3 region has 14 residues. The DNA for the CDR3 is TGTGCCTCCAGGACAGGGCCTGTCCACAATGAGCAGTTCTTC. Its translation: CASRTGPVHNEQFF.

This clone was observed a handful of times. This chain connects TRBV29-1 to TRBJ2-7; 9 positions match TRBD2. V lost 7 bases to trimming and J lost 7 bases; unmatched junction nucleotides: 11. CDR3 length: 13 amino acids. Germline V lookup: CDR1 SQVTM, CDR2 ANQGSEA. For the CDR3, the DNA is TGCAGCGCCGTGGCGGGGGGGCCAGAAGAGCAGTACTTC. Residues: CSAVAGGPEEQYF.

This CDR3 reads CASVPGPGTYEQYF. In DNA, the CDR3 is TGCGCCAGCGTTCCGGGGCCAGGAACCTACGAGCAGTACTTC. The chain joins TRBV5-1 to TRBJ2-7; D may match TRBD1 or TRBD2 (5 bases each). CDR3 length equals 14 residues. CDR1 and CDR2 (germline): SGHRS, YFSETQ. The ends were cut back, 7 bases at V and 2 bases at J, with 16 bases in the middle.

This clone turned up a few times. This chain uses TRBV7-6 with TRBJ2-7; 8 bases line up with TRBD2. Per the germline V gene, CDR1 is SGHVS and CDR2 is FNYEAQ. The CDR3 sequence is 14 residues long. The J segment lost 3 bases and the V segment lost 6 bases, leaving 7 bases of the junction unmatched. The CDR3 spells CASSSRSGIYEQYF. CDR3 in DNA: TGTGCCAGCAGTTCCCGTAGCGGGATCTACGAGCAGTACTTC.

The J gene is TRBJ2-5, the V gene TRBV5-4; a possible D gene is TRBD2 (6 bases). The CDR3 is 16 residues long. Deletions cut 0 bases from V and 0 bases from J, with 12 bases between. CDR1 SGHNT and CDR2 YYREEE come from the germline V gene (reference sequence). CDR3 bases: TGTGCCAGCAGCTTGGGCGGGGCAAGGGACCAAGAGACCCAGTACTTC. It codes for CASSLGGARDQETQYF.

This clone was picked up a small number of times. The rearrangement joins TRBV29-1 to TRBJ2-5; possible D gene TRBD1, 5 bases. From germline, CDR1 is SQVTM and CDR2 ANQGSEA. The CDR3 loop spans 17 amino acids. The V end lost 4 bases, the J end lost 2 bases, and 23 bases lay between the germline ends. This chain's CDR3 is CSVALRGNQWTQETQYF. The CDR3 DNA follows: TGCAGCGTTGCCCTACGTGGGAACCAGTGGACACAAGAGACCCAGTACTTC.

The chain carries TRBV19 and TRBJ2-7; D gene uncertain. Germline CDR1 and CDR2: LNHDA and SQIVND (reference sequence). V lost 5 bases and J 5 bases, leaving 19 bases between the germline ends. The CDR3 totals 15 residues. CDR3 DNA: TGTGCCAGTAGTCCGACGGCAAAAACCGGGCACGAGCAGTACTTC. Amino acid sequence: CASSPTAKTGHEQYF.

In this sample, this clone turned up many times. The gene calls are TRBV7-2 and TRBJ2-7; tentative D call: TRBD1 (5 bases). The CDR3 totals 14 residues. Trimming left V 2 bases short and J 4 bases short, with 12 bases between. The germline gives CDR1 SGHTA, CDR2 FQGNSA. Here the CDR3 reads CASSLPGYPYEQYF. DNA for the CDR3: TGTGCCAGCAGCTTACCAGGGTATCCTTACGAGCAGTACTTC.

The chain links TRBV29-1 to TRBJ1-2, with 9 bases identical to TRBD1. In germline, CDR1 is SQVTM, CDR2 ANQGSEA. The CDR3 covers 14 residues. The trim removed 4 bases at V and 3 bases at J, leaving 6 bases unmatched. CDR3 nucleotides: TGCAGCGTTGGTGCGGGGACAGGGCACTATGGCTACACCTTC. This gives the protein CSVGAGTGHYGYTF.

V is TRBV7-2 and J is TRBJ2-6; D remains unclear. Germline-derived CDR1 and CDR2 are SGHTA and FQGNSA. V was shortened by 1 base and J by 0 bases, with 7 bases between the two germline ends. The CDR3 covers 16 residues. The CDR3 DNA reads as TGTGCCAGCAGCTTAGTTCGGGCCTCTGGGGCCAACGTCCTGACTTTC. Amino acid sequence: CASSLVRASGANVLTF.

This clone was counted between two and nine times. The V call is TRBV2, the J call TRBJ2-2, with unresolved D. V was shortened by 0 bases and J by 7 bases, with 0 bases between the two germline ends. Germline lookup yields CDR1 SNHLY and CDR2 FYNNEI. This CDR3 contains 11 residues. CDR3 DNA sequence: TGTGCCAGCAGTGAAGCCGGGGAGCTGTTTTTT. Residues: CASSEAGELFF.

The chain carries TRBV11-2 and TRBJ1-5; no clear D. The CDR3 is made up of 14 amino acids. The ends were cut back, 0 bases at V and 2 bases at J, with 5 bases in the middle. The germline CDR1 and CDR2 sequences are SGHAT and FQNNGV. CDR3 in DNA: TGTGCCAGCAGCTTAGATGGGGGCAATCAGCCCCAGCATTTT. Translating it yields CASSLDGGNQPQHF.

The rearrangement links TRBV14 to TRBJ2-1; unclear D gene. V lost 0 bases, J lost 7 bases, and 1 base lay in between. Per germline, CDR1 SGHDN and CDR2 FVKESK. This CDR3 is 11 amino acids long. In nucleotides, the CDR3 is TGTGCCAGCAGCCAAGATAATGAGCAGTTCTTC. Translated, it gives CASSQDNEQFF.

The chain links TRBV25-1 to TRBJ1-2; 8 bases fit TRBD1. Looked up from germline, CDR1 is MGHDK and CDR2 is SYGVNS. With V trimmed by 6 bases and J by 5 bases, 5 bases remained unmatched. The CDR3 runs 13 residues. CDR3 in amino acids: CASRGQGGYGYTF. The CDR3 DNA reads TGTGCCAGCAGAGGACAGGGTGGGTATGGCTACACCTTC.

V and J are TRBV4-1 and TRBJ2-2; the match to TRBD1 covers 8 bases. V dropped 1 base and J dropped 1; count of bases not matched to a gene: 5. Germline values: CDR1 MGHRA, CDR2 YSYEKL. The CDR3 is made up of 17 amino acids. The CDR3 reads CASSQVRGQENTGELFF. In DNA, the CDR3 is TGCGCCAGCAGCCAAGTACGGGGACAGGAGAACACCGGGGAGCTGTTTTTT.

This chain connects TRBV5-4 to TRBJ1-2, with D unresolved. Germline V gene lookup returns CDR1 SGHNT and CDR2 YYREEE (reference sequence). This CDR3 spans 13 amino acids. V shed 2 bases and J shed 8 bases, with 13 bases lying between them. This CDR3 is CASSFDLLGGYTF. As DNA, the CDR3 is TGTGCCAGCAGCTTCGACCTACTAGGGGGCTACACCTTC.

The V call is TRBV15, the J call TRBJ2-3, with D perhaps given as TRBD1 or TRBD2 (6 bases each). The CDR3 consists of 16 residues. CDR1 LNHNV and CDR2 YYDKDF come from the germline V gene (reference sequence). V was trimmed by 0 bases and J by 5 bases, leaving 15 bases between them. Here the CDR3 DNA reads TGTGCCACCAGCAGAGATCGGGCAGGAGGGGGAGATACGCAGTATTTT. Protein sequence: CATSRDRAGGGDTQYF. Complete variable domain (other parts from reference TRBV15 and TRBJ2-3): DAMVIQNPRYQVTQFGKPVTLSCSQTLNHNVMYWYQQKSSQAPKLLFHYYDKDFNNEADTPDNFQSRRPNTSFCFLDIRSPGLGDTAMYLCATSRDRAGGGDTQYFGPGTRLTVL.